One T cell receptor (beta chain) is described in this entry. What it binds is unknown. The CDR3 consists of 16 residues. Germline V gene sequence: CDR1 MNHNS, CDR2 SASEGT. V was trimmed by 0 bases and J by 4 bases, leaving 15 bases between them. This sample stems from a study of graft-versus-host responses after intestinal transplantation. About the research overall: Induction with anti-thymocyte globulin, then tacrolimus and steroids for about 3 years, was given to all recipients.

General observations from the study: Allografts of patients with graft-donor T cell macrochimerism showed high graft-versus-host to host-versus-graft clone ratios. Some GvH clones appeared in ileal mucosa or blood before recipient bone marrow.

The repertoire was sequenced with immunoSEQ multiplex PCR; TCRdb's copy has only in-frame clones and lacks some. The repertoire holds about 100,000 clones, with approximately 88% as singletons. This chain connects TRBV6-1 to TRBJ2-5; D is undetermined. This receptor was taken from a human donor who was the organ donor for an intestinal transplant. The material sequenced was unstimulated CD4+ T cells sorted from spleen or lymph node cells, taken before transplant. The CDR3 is CASSEAGTLSRETQYF. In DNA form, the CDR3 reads TGTGCCAGCAGTGAAGCCGGAACTTTATCACGAGAGACCCAGTACTTC.